This T cell receptor (beta chain) stems from a study of blood T cell repertoires in COVID-19 (dated by TCRdb to the early 2020s). Context from the whole study: The collaborator samples originated in the United States, Italy and Spain and spanned the acute and convalescent phases of COVID-19. Subjects who had been exposed to COVID-19, were actively infected with it, or had recovered from it provided the deeply sampled blood TCRbeta repertoires that made up the dataset. The sample metadata nearly always contained a de-identified subject ID, COVID-19 status, age in years and sex. Samples were obtained from the ongoing ImmuneRACE study (first 160 participants) and from some 1,200 subjects provided by 6 global collaborators. The prospective study material was composed of cDNA or gDNA derived from T cells, B-cell-depleted T cells, or PBMCs. Where available, HLA class I and class II types were taken from metadata supplied by the sample provider and were not determined by assay-based typing. The repertoires were released in a freely available public database meant as a resource for research on the immune response to SARS-CoV-2. Overall study results and their limits: The amount of clinical and demographic metadata varied by source and participant and was provided uncurated.

As to this clone: No antigen is known for it. No per-base quality is available; no much larger clone lies one base away.

TCRbeta CDR3 regions were amplified from genomic DNA using the immunoSEQ Assay, a bias-controlled multiplex PCR. The study's processing was this. The number of nucleated cells in each sample was estimated from the amplification of reference gene primers within the assay. To quantify the absolute abundance of each unique TCRbeta CDR3 rearrangement, sequence reads were collapsed and filtered. For each sample, productive Simpson clonality was calculated by taking the square root of Simpson's diversity index across productive rearrangements. This immuneACCESS table, as held by TCRdb, lists in-frame sequences with V and J called but not all clones. Of the missing ones, under half trace to an unresolved V gene in checked studies; the others have no known cause. That table gives V, J and clone size, and the DNA gave D and trimming. Present in this sample are approximately 72,000 clones, 85% to 90% of which were seen just once. Clones ranked in the top ten supply about a third of the sample.

For CDR1 and CDR2, the germline V gene lists LGHNA and YSLEER. V has 0 bases trimmed and J has 13 bases trimmed; junction bases matching no gene number 19. Inclusive of the bounding cysteine and phenylalanine, the CDR3 is 18 residues long. Of the read, only the CDR3 DNA is kept; its 54 bases are in frame from base 1. Whole blood was collected in K2EDTA tubes by collaborating institutions according to the institutions' own protocols. For TCRbeta analysis, collaborators shipped samples as frozen whole blood, isolated PBMCs, or DNA extracted from either of those sample types. Sequencing was done on a sample of peripheral blood. This chain joins TRBV4-3 to TRBJ2-3, and TRBD2 matches 10 of the central bases. This clonotype originated in a woman of 80 years or more with active or convalescent COVID-19. The DNA is TGCGCCAGCAGCCAAGATGGGACACTACGGACTAGCGGCATCCCGGAGTATTTT. It codes for CASSQDGTLRTSGIPEYF.